Listed below are T cell receptor beta chains from one sample, sequenced in a study of T cell responses to AZD1222 COVID-19 vaccine. Libraries were prepared by immunoSEQ multiplex PCR; TCRdb keeps only in-frame clonotypes and omits some of them. This sample yields some 150,000 clones, of which approximately 90% are seen a single time; approximately 1.8% belongs to the top ten. Sample: peripheral blood, taken on day 0 of AZD1222 vaccination. These receptors all come from an adult in good health. Each CDR3 is given with its conserved first and last residue. D genes are given only for firm matches. Size tells how often a clone was seen (once, few, many) or the class of an expanded clone, and some rows leave it out.

CDR3 length	V gene	J gene	clone size	D gene	CDR3 protein	CDR3 DNA
12	TRBV6-6	TRBJ1-1	once	.	CASSGGGTEAFF	TGTGCCAGCAGCGGAGGTGGAACTGAAGCTTTCTTT
15	TRBV10-2	TRBJ2-1	.	TRBD2	CASREGLADYNEQFF	TGCGCCAGCAGGGAGGGACTAGCGGACTACAATGAGCAGTTCTTC
16	TRBV28	TRBJ2-4	.	.	CASSETTGTQGNIQYF	TGTGCCAGCAGTGAAACCACCGGGACACAAGGAAACATTCAGTACTTC
13	TRBV6-2/TRBV6-3	TRBJ2-1	.	.	CASSLMYPNEQFF	TGTGCCAGCAGTTTGATGTACCCCAATGAGCAGTTCTTC
15	TRBV7-6	TRBJ2-5	.	.	CASSLVWTGGETQYF	TGTGCCAGCAGCTTAGTTTGGACAGGAGGGGAGACCCAGTACTTC
12	TRBV28	TRBJ1-5	.	.	CASSDNNQPQHF	TGTGCCAGCAGCGACAACAATCAGCCCCAGCATTTT
15	TRBV19	TRBJ2-7	.	.	CASSIQGSGAYEQYF	TGTGCCAGTAGTATACAGGGTTCCGGAGCCTACGAGCAGTACTTC
12	TRBV28	TRBJ1-5	.	.	CASSFAVQPQHF	TGTGCCAGCAGTTTCGCAGTCCAGCCCCAGCATTTT
16	TRBV5-5	TRBJ1-5	.	TRBD1	CASSPREGAEGQPQHF	TGTGCCAGCAGCCCCAGGGAGGGGGCGGAGGGTCAGCCCCAGCATTTT
14	TRBV2	TRBJ1-2	.	.	CASSGGLGNYGYTF	TGTGCCAGCAGTGGGGGCCTCGGTAACTATGGCTACACCTTC
17	TRBV4-2	TRBJ2-5	.	TRBD2	CASSQGGAGAVGETQYF	TGTGCCAGCAGCCAAGGAGGGGCGGGAGCAGTCGGGGAGACCCAGTACTTC